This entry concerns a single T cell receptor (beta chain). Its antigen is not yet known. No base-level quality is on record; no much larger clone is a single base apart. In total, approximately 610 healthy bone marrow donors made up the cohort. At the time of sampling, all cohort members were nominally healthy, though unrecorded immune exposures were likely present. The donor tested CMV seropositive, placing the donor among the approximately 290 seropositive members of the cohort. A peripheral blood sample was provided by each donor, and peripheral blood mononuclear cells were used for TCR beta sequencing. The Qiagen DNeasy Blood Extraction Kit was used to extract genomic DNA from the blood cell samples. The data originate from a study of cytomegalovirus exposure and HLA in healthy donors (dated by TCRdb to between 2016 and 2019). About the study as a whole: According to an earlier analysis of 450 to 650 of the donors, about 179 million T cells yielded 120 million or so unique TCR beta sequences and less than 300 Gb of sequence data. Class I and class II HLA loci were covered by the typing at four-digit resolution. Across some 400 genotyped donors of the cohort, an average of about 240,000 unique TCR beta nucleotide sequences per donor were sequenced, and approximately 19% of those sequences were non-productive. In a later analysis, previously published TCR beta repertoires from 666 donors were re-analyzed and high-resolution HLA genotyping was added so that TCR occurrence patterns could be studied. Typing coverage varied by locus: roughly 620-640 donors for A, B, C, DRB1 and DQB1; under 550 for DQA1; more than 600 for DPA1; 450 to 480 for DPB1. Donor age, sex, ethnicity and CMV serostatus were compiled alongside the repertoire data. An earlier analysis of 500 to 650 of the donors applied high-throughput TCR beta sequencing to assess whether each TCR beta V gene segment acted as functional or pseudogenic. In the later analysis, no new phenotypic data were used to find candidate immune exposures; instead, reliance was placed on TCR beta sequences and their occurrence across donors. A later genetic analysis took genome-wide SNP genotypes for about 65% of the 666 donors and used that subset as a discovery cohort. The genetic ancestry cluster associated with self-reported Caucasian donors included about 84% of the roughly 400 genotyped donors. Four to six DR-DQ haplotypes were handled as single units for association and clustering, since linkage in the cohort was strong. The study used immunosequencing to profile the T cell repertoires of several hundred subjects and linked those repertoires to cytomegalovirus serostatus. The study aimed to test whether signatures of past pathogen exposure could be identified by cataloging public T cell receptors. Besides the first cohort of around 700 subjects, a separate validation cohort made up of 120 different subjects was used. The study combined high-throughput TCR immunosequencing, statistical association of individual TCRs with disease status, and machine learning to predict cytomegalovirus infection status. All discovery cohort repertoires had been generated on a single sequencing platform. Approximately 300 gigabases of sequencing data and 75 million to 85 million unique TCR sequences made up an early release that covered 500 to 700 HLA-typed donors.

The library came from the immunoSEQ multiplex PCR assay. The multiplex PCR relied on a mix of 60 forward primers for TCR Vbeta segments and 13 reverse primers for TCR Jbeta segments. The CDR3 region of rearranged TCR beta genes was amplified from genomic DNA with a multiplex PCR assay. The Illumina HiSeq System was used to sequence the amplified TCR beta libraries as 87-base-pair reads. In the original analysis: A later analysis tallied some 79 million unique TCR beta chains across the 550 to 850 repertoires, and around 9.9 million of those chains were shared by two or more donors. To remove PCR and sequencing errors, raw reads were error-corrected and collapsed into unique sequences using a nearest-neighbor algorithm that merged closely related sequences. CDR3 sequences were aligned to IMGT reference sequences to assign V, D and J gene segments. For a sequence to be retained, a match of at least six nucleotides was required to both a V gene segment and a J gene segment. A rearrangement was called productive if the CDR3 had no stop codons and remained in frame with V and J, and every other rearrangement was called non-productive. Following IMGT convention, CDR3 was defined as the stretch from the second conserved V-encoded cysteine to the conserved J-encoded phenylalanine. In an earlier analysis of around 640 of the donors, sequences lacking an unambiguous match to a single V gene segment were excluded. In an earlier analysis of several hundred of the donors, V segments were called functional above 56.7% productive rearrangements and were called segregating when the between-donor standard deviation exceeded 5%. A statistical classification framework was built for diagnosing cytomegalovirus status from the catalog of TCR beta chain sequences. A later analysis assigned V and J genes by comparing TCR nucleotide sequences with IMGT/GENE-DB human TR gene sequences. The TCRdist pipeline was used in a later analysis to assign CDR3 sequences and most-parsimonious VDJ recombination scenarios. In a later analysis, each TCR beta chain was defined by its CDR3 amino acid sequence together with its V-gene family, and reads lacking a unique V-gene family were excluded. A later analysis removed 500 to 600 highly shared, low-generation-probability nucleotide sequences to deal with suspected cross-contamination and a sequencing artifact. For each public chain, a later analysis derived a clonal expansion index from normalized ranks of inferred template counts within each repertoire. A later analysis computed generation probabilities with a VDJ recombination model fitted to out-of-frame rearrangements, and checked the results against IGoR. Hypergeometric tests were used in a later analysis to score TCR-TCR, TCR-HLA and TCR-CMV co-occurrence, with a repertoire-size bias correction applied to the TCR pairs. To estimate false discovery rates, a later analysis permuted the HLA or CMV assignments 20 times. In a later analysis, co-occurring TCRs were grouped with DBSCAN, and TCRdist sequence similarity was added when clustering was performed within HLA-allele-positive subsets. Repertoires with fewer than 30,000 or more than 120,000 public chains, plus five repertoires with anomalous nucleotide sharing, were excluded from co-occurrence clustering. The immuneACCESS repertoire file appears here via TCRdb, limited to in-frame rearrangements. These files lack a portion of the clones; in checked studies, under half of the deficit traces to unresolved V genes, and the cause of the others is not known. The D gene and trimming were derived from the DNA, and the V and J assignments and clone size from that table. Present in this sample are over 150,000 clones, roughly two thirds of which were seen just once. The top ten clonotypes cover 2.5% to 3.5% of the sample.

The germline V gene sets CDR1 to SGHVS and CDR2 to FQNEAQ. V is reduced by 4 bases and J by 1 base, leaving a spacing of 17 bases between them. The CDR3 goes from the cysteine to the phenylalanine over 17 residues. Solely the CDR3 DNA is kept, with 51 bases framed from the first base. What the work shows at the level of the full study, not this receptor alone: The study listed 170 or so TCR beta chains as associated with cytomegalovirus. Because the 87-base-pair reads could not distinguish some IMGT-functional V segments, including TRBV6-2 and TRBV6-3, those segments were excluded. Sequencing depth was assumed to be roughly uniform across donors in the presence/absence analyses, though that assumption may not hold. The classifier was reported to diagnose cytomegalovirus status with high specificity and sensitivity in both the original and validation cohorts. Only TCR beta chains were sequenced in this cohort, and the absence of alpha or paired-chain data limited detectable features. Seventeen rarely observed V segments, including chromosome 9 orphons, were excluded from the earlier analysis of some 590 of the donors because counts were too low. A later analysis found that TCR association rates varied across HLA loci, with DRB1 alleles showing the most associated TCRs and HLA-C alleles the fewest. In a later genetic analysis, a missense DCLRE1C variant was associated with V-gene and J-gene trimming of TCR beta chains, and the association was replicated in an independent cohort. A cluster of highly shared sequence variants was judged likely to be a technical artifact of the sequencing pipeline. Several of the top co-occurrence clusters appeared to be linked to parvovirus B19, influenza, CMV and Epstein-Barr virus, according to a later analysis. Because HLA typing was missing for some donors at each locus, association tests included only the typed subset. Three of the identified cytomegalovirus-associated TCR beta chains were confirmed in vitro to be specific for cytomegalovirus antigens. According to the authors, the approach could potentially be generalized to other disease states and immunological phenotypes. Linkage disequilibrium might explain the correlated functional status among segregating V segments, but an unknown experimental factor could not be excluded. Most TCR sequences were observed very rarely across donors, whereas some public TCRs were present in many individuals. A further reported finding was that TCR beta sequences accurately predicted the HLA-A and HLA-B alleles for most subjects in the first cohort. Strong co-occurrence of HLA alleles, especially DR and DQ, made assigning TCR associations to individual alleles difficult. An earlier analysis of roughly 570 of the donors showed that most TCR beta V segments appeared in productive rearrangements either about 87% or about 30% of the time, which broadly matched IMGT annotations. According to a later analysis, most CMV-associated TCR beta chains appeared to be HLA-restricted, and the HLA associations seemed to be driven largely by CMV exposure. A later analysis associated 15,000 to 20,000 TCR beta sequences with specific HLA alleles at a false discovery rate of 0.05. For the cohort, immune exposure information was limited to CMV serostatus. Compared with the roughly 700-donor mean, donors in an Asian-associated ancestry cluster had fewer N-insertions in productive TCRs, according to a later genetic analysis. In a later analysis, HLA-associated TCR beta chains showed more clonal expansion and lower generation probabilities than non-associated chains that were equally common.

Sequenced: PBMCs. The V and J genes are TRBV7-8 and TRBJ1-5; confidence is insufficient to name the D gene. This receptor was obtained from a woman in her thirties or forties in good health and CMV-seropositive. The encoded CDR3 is CASSSRRAVKSNQPQHF. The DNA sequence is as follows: TGTGCCAGCAGCTCGAGGCGAGCAGTGAAGAGCAATCAGCCCCAGCATTTT.